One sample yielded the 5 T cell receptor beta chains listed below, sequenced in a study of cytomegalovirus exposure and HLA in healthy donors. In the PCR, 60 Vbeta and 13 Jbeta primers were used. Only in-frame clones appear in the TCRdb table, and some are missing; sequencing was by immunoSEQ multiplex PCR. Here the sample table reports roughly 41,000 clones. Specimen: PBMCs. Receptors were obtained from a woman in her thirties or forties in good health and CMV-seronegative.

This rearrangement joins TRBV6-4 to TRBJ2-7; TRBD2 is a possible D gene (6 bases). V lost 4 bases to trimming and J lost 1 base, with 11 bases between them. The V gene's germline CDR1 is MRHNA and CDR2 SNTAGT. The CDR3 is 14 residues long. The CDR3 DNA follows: TGTGCCAGCAGTGCGTCGGGGGATTCCTACGAGCAGTACTTC. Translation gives CASSASGDSYEQYF.

In DNA form, the CDR3 reads TGTGCCAGCAGAGCAGGGGGACCCAACTATGGCTACACCTTC. Protein: CASRAGGPNYGYTF. J is TRBJ1-2 and V is TRBV5-6, with 7 bases lining up with TRBD1. Looked up from germline, CDR1 is SGHDT and CDR2 is YYEEEE. The CDR3 sequence is 14 residues long. Losses at the gene ends were 5 bases for V and 2 bases for J; bases not matched to a gene: 6. Variable domain in full (rest from reference TRBV5-6 and TRBJ1-2): DAGVTQSPTHLIKTRGQQVTLRCSPKSGHDTVSWYQQALGQGPQFIFQYYEEEERQRGNFPDRFSGHQFPNYSSELNVNALLLGDSALYLCASRAGGPNYGYTFGSGTRLTVV.

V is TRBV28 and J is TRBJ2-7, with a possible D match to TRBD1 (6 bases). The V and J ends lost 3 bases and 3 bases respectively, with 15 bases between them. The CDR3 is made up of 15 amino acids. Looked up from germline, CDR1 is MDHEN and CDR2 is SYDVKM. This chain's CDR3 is CASSFIQAGVYEQYF. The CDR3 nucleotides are TGTGCCAGCAGTTTTATCCAAGCAGGGGTCTACGAGCAGTACTTC.

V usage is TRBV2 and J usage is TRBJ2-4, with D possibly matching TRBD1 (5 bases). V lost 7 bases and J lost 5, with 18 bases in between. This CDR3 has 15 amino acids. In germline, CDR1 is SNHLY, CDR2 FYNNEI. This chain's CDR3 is CASIPARVNENIQYF. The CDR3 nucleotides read TGTGCCAGCATCCCGGCCAGGGTGAACGAAAACATTCAGTACTTC. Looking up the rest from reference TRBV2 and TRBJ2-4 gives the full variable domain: EPEVTQTPSHQVTQMGQEVILRCVPISNHLYFYWYRQILGQKVEFLVSFYNNEISEKSEIFDDQFSVERPDGSNFTLKIRSTKLEDSAMYFCASIPARVNENIQYFGAGTRLSVL.

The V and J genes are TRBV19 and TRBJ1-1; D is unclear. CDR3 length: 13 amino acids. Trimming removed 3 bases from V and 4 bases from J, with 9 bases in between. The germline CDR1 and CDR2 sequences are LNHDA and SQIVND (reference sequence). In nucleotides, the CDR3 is TGTGCCAGTAGTATTGGGCGGGGCACTGAAGCTTTCTTT. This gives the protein CASSIGRGTEAFF.